Given below is one T cell receptor (beta chain) in context. This sample stems from a study of blood T cells in healthy people across ages. Trimming at V came to 4 bases and at J to 3 bases, leaving 7 bases not matched to a gene. This CDR3 comprises 14 residues. Per the germline V gene, CDR1 is SQVTM and CDR2 is ANQGSEA. A sample-barcoded 5' primer and a J-beta primer mix were used in a second PCR of roughly 6 to 11 cycles. TCRdb processed the 5' RACE reads anew with MiXCR; each CDR3 protein has one entry. The sample lists approximately 1,700,000 distinct CDR3 sequences, about 39% occurring once. Sequencing was carried out using blood. The chain uses TRBV29-1 and TRBJ2-7; TRBD1 aligns across 9 bases. The sequence was obtained from a human donor in good health. In nucleotides, the CDR3 is TGCAGCGTTGGGGGACAGGGCGCAGGCTACGAGCAGTACTTC. This gives the protein CSVGGQGAGYEQYF.